The rows below give T cell receptor beta chains drawn from one sample of a study of neurological immune-mediated disorders. MiXCR, run by TCRdb on the 5' RACE reads, gives a single entry per CDR3 protein. Here the sample spans some 65,000 distinct CDR3 sequences, roughly 5.6% being singletons. Sample: PBMCs. These receptors all stem from a woman aged 25 to 45 with multiple sclerosis. Both conserved end residues are part of each CDR3. Each record gives: D gene, V gene, clone size, J gene, CDR3 DNA, CDR3 protein. A D gene is named only where the DNA matches it firmly. Clone sizes are given selectively: once, few, many, or a class where the clone is expanded.

.	TRBV7-8	many	TRBJ1-1	TGTGCCAGCAGCCCGGGGGGCACTGAAGCTTTCTTT	CASSPGGTEAFF
.	TRBV5-6	many	TRBJ2-5	TGTGCCAGCAGCTTCGGCAGGGGGGTAGAGACCCAGTACTTC	CASSFGRGVETQYF
.	TRBV20-1	many	TRBJ2-1	TGCAGTGCTCGCCCCTTCCCCGGGGGGCATTCCTGGAATGAGCAGTTCTTC	CSARPFPGGHSWNEQFF
.	TRBV7-2	many	TRBJ2-4	TGTGCCAGCAGCTTAGTTAGCAGGGAAAACATTCAGTACTTC	CASSLVSRENIQYF
TRBD1	TRBV12-3/TRBV12-4	many	TRBJ2-2	TGTGCCAGCAGTTCTGACAGGGTTTCAGGCGGGGAGCTGTTTTTT	CASSSDRVSGGELFF
.	TRBV20-1	many	TRBJ2-7	TGCAGTGCTGTCCCAGGGGTCCGCTACGAGCAGTACTTC	CSAVPGVRYEQYF
TRBD2	TRBV20-1	many	TRBJ2-3	TGCAGTGCTCCACTAGCGGGGGGGGGAGATACGCAGTATTTT	CSAPLAGGGDTQYF
.	TRBV11-2	.	TRBJ1-1	TGTGCCAGCCGCAGGACCGGGGGCAGTACGAACACTGAAGCTTTCTTT	CASRRTGGSTNTEAFF
.	TRBV3-1	many	TRBJ2-7	TGTGCCAGCAGCCTTCGGGACGCCCTTAGTGAGCAGTACTTC	CASSLRDALSEQYF
.	TRBV20-1	many	TRBJ2-3	TGCAGTGCTAGGGTGTCATCGACAGATACGCAGTATTTT	CSARVSSTDTQYF
.	TRBV5-1	.	TRBJ1-1	TGCGCCAGCAGCGATCAGCTAAACACTGAAGCTTTCTTT	CASSDQLNTEAFF
TRBD2	TRBV20-1	.	TRBJ2-1	TGCAGTGCTAGAAAGCGGGGGCCCTACAATGAGCAGTTCTTC	CSARKRGPYNEQFF
.	TRBV20-1	few	TRBJ1-1	TGCAGTGCTAGAGAGCTCGGGCTAGAAGCTTTCTTT	CSARELGLEAFF
.	TRBV5-1	few	TRBJ1-5	TGCGCCAGCCCAGAGACAAGTGAGCCCCAGCATTTT	CASPETSEPQHF
.	TRBV7-2	few	TRBJ2-1	TGTGCCAGCAGCTCCGGGGAGGTCATTCGGGGGAGCGACGGTGAGCAGTTCTTC	CASSSGEVIRGSDGEQFF
TRBD1	TRBV20-1	many	TRBJ1-1	TGCAGTGCAACTGACAGGGATACTGAAGCTTTCTTT	CSATDRDTEAFF
.	TRBV4-1	many	TRBJ1-6	TGCGCCAGCAGCCACATAGACAGAAATTCACCCCTCAACTTT	CASSHIDRNSPLNF
.	TRBV5-6	many	TRBJ2-3	TGTGCCAGCAGCTTGCCGGGGAGCACAGATACGCAGTATTTT	CASSLPGSTDTQYF
.	TRBV21-1	many	TRBJ1-1	TGTGCCGAAGGTTCGGGCGGCAGTCTTAGGGTGACTGAAGCTTTCTTT	CAEGSGGSLRVTEAFF
TRBD2	TRBV10-2	few	TRBJ2-7	TGCGCCACCCGGGGTAGCGGGGGATCCTACGAGCAGTACTTC	CATRGSGGSYEQYF
.	TRBV5-1	.	TRBJ2-7	TGCGCCAGCAGCTTGGGACAGCACTCCTACGAGCAGTACTTC	CASSLGQHSYEQYF
TRBD2	TRBV20-1	few	TRBJ2-7	TGCAGTGCCCTCCTGCGGGGGGCCTACGAGCAGTACTTC	CSALLRGAYEQYF
TRBD2	TRBV7-2	many	TRBJ2-1	TGTGCCAGCAGCTTAGCTAGCGGGGGGGCCTCCTACAATGAGCAGTTCTTC	CASSLASGGASYNEQFF